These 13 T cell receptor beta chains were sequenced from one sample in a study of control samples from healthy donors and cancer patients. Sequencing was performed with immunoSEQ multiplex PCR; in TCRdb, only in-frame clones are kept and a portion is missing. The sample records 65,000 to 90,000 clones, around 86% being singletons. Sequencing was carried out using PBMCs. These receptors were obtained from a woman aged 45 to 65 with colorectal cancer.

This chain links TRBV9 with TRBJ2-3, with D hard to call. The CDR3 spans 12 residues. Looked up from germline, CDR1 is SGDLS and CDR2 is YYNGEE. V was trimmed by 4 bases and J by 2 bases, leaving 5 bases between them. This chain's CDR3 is CASSINTDTQYF. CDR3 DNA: TGTGCCAGCAGCATAAACACAGATACGCAGTATTTT. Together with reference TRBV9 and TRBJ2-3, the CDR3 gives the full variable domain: DSGVTQTPKHLITATGQRVTLRCSPRSGDLSVYWYQQSLDQGLQFLIQYYNGEERAKGNILERFSAQQFPDLHSELNLSSLELGDSALYFCASSINTDTQYFGPGTRLTVL.

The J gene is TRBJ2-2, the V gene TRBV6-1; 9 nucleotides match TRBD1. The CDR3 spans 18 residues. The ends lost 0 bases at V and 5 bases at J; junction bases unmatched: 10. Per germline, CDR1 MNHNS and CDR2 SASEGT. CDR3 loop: CASSEAGQGTGATGELFF. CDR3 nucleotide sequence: TGTGCCAGCAGTGAAGCGGGACAGGGAACTGGTGCGACCGGGGAGCTGTTTTTT.

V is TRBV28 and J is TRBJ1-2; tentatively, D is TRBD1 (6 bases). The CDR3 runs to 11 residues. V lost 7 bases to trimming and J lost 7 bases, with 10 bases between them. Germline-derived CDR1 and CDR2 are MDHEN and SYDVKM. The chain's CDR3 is CASNTGPGYTF. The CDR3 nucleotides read TGTGCCAGCAATACAGGGCCTGGCTACACCTTC.

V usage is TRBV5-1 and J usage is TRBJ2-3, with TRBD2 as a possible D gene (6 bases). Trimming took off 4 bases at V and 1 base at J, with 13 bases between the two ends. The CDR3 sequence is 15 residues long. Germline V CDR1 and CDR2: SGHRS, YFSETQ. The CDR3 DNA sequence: TGCGCCAGCAGCCCCCTCCGCGGGGGCACAGATACGCAGTATTTT. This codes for CASSPLRGGTDTQYF.

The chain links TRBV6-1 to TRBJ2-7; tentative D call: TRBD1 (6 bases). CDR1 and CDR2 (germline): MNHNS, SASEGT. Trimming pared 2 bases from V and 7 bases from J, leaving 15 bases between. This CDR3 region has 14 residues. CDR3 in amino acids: CASSELTDRNEQYV. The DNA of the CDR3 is TGTGCCAGCAGTGAACTCACAGACAGGAATGAGCAGTACGTC.

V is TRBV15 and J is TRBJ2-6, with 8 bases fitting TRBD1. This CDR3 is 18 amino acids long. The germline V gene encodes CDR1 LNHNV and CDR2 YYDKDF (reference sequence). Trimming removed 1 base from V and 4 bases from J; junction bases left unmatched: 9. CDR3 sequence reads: CATSRVTGGYGGANVLTF. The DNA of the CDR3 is TGTGCCACCAGCAGAGTTACAGGGGGGTATGGAGGGGCCAACGTCCTGACTTTC.

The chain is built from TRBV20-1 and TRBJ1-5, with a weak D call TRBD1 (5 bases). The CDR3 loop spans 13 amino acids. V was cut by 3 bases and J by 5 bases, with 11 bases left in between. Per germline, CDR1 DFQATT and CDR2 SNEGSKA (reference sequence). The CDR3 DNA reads TGCAGTGCTAGTACGCAGGGAGATCAGCCCCAGCATTTT. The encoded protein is CSASTQGDQPQHF.

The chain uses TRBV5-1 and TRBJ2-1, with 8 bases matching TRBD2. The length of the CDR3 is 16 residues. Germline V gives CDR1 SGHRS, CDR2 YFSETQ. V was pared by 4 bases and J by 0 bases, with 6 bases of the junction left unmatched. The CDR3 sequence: CASSLRGGSSYNEQFF. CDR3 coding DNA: TGCGCCAGCAGCCTCCGGGGGGGCTCCTCCTACAATGAGCAGTTCTTC.

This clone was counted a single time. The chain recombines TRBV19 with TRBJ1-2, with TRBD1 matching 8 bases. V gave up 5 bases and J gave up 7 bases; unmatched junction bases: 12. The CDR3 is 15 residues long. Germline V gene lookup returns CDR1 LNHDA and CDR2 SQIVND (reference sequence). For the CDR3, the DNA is TGTGCCAGTAGTCCACATGGACAGGGCGCCATTGGCTACACCTTC. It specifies CASSPHGQGAIGYTF. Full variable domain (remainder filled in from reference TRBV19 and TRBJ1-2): DGGITQSPKYLFRKEGQNVTLSCEQNLNHDAMYWYRQDPGQGLRLIYYSQIVNDFQKGDIAEGYSVSREKKESFPLTVTSAQKNPTAFYLCASSPHGQGAIGYTFGSGTRLTVV.

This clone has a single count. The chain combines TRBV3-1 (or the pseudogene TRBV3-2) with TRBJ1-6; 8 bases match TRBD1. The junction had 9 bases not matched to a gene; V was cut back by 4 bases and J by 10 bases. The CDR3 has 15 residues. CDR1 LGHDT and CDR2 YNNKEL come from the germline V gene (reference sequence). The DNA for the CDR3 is TGTGCCAGCAGCCCGGGTTCGACAGGGGAATCACCCCTCCACTTT. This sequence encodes CASSPGSTGESPLHF.

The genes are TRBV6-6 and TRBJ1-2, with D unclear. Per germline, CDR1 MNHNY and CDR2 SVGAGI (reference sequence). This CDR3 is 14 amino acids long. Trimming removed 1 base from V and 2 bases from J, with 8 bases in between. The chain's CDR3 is CASSYYGPNYGYTF. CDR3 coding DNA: TGTGCCAGCAGTTACTACGGGCCAAACTATGGCTACACCTTC.

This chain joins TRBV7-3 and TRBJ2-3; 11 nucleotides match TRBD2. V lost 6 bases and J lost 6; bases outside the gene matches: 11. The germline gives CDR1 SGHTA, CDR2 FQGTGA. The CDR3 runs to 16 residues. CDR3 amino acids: CASSSTSGASYDTQYF. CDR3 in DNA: TGTGCCAGCAGTTCGACTAGCGGGGCGTCCTACGATACGCAGTATTTT. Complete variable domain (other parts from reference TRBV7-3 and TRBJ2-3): GAGVSQTPSNKVTEKGKYVELRCDPISGHTALYWYRQSLGQGPEFLIYFQGTGAADDSGLPNDRFFAVRPEGSVSTLKIQRTERGDSAVYLCASSSTSGASYDTQYFGPGTRLTVL.

CDR3 sequence reads: CASSTGGSNTEAFF. DNA of the CDR3: TGCGCCAGCAGCACGGGCGGGTCCAACACTGAAGCTTTCTTT. The chain uses TRBV5-1 and TRBJ1-1; D unresolved. This CDR3 is built from 14 residues. V lost 4 bases and J lost 2, with 12 bases in between. Germline CDR1 SGHRS, CDR2 YFSETQ.